The present T cell receptor beta chain was sequenced within a study of blood T cell repertoires in COVID-19. Study background: T cells, B-cell-depleted T cells, or PBMCs supplied cDNA or gDNA.

Authors' data handling: How many nucleated cells were present was estimated from reference gene primer amplification. TCRdb keeps only in-frame clones here, not all; method: immunoSEQ multiplex PCR. The V and J calls and the clone size are those of that table, but D and trimming were determined from the DNA. The sample has roughly 120,000 clones; around 80% are singletons. There are 14 residues in the CDR3. J lost 5 bases, V lost 4 bases, and 6 bases had no gene match. The germline gives CDR1 MDHEN, CDR2 SYDVKM. The V and J genes are TRBV28 and TRBJ2-7; 9 nucleotides match TRBD1. Sequencing was done on a sample of peripheral blood. The TCR originated in a man aged 50 to 60 with acute or convalescent COVID-19. The CDR3 DNA follows: TGTGCCAGCAGTTCCGGGACAGGGTGGGACGAGCAGTACTTC. Protein product: CASSSGTGWDEQYF.